The clone carrying this TCR beta chain was detected many times. This sample is drawn from a study of blood T cells in healthy people across ages. Between the trimmed V and J ends, which lost 1 base and 7 bases, there was a span of 5 bases. Germline CDR1 and CDR2: SEHNR and FQNEAQ (reference sequence). The CDR3 contains 12 residues. The second PCR ran about 6 to 12 cycles with a sample-barcoded 5' primer and J-beta primers. TCRdb reprocessed the 5' RACE reads with MiXCR, giving one entry per CDR3 protein. Among about 1,600,000 distinct CDR3 sequences listed, about 43% were seen once. This sequence originates from a woman between 18 and 30 years old in good health. The chain is built from TRBV7-9 and TRBJ2-1; D may be TRBD1 (5 bases). Sequences were obtained from blood. CDR3 in DNA: TGTGCCAGCAGCTTAGGACAGAATGAGCAGTTCTTC. It is translated as CASSLGQNEQFF.